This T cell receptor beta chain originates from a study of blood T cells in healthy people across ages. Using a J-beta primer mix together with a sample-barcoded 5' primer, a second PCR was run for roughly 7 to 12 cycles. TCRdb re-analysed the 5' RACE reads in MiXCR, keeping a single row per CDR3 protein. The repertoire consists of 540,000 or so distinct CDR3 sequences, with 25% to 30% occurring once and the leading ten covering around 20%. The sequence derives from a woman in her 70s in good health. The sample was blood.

This CDR3 reads CASSRNLDNYEQYF. For the CDR3, the DNA is TGCGCCAGCAGCCGAAACCTAGATAACTACGAGCAGTACTTC. The V gene is TRBV5-1, the J gene TRBJ2-7; D gene ambiguous. Germline CDR1 is SGHRS and CDR2 is YFSETQ. V dropped 4 bases and J dropped 3 bases, with 14 bases sitting between them. The CDR3 spans 14 residues.